This TCR beta chain came from a study of radiotherapy plus CTLA-4 blockade in lung cancer. In regard to this clone: Its antigen is currently unknown.

Overall study findings and caveats: Response was reportedly best predicted by early blood T cell clone dynamics, with interferon-beta.

Germline loops: CDR1 SGHRS, CDR2 YFSETQ. This CDR3 comprises 16 residues. Trimming at V came to 0 bases and at J to 10 bases, leaving 10 bases not matched to a gene. Clones were sequenced by immunoSEQ multiplex PCR, and TCRdb holds only the in-frame ones, with some missing. The sample lists 40,000 to 60,000 clones; more than 75% were seen once. The TCR comes from a human donor with non-small cell lung cancer who had stable disease on radiotherapy plus ipilimumab. Sequencing was performed on peripheral blood, taken from a patient treated with radiotherapy plus ipilimumab. The chain joins TRBV5-1 to TRBJ2-1; 10 bases map to TRBD2. The CDR3 bases are TGCGCCAGCAGCTTGGGAGGCAGCGGGAGGGCAGGGGAGCAGTTCTTC. It is translated as CASSLGGSGRAGEQFF.